Described below is a single T cell receptor (beta chain) sequence and its context. This sample was taken from a study of blood T cell repertoires in COVID-19. This table comes from immunoSEQ multiplex PCR, and its TCRdb copy is limited to in-frame clones, with some not included. The table records approximately 220,000 clones, 80% of them present only once. V lost 5 bases, J lost 2 bases, and 12 bases lay in between. This CDR3 has 14 amino acids. The V gene's germline CDR1 is SGHTA and CDR2 FQGTGA. The chain uses TRBV7-3 and TRBJ2-5, with a tentative D call TRBD1 (5 bases). The receptor's source is a woman aged 40-49 years with acute COVID-19. Sequencing was carried out using PBMCs or T cells enriched from blood (not recorded which). CDR3 sequence (DNA): TGTGCCAGCAGCCCCCAGGGCGGTCAAGAGACCCAGTACTTC. The encoded protein is CASSPQGGQETQYF.